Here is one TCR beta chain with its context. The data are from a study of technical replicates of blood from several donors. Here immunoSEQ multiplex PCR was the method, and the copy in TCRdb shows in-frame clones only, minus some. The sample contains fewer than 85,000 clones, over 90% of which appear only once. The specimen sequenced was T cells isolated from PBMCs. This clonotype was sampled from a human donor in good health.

The CDR3 coding sequence is TGTGCCAGCAGTTCCTACGAGAACTACAATGAGCAGTTCTTC. It yields the protein CASSSYENYNEQFF. The chain carries TRBV27 and TRBJ2-1; D not resolved. V lost 4 bases to trimming and J lost 3 bases, with 10 bases between them. The CDR3 loop spans 14 amino acids. The germline CDR1 and CDR2 sequences are MNHEY and SMNVEV (reference sequence).